Listed here are 20 T cell receptor beta chains from one sample, sequenced in a study of cytomegalovirus exposure and HLA in healthy donors. 60 Vbeta and 13 Jbeta primers were used in PCR. Profiling relied on immunoSEQ multiplex PCR, and the TCRdb table lists in-frame clones only, not all of them. The data contain 250,000 to 350,000 clones, roughly 80% of them singletons. Source material: PBMCs. The origin of the receptors is a girl aged 2-10 years in good health and CMV-seronegative.

The table lists this clone with a few counts. V usage is TRBV5-4 and J usage is TRBJ1-2; 8 nucleotides align to TRBD1. The CDR3 contains 16 residues. Trimming removed 4 bases from V and 2 bases from J; junction bases left unmatched: 10. Germline CDR1 and CDR2: SGHNT and YYREEE (reference sequence). The CDR3 is CASSHSLGQDNYGYTF. As DNA, the CDR3 is TGTGCCAGCAGCCACTCTCTGGGACAGGACAACTATGGCTACACCTTC.

V usage is TRBV4-1 and J usage is TRBJ1-1; 9 nucleotides match TRBD1. The J segment lost 5 bases and the V segment lost 4 bases, leaving 8 bases of the junction unmatched. Looked up from germline, CDR1 is MGHRA and CDR2 is YSYEKL. CDR3 length: 15 residues. CDR3 sequence (DNA): TGCGCCAGCAGCCGATTCCGGGACAGGGAAACTGAAGCTTTCTTT. Translated, it gives CASSRFRDRETEAFF.

The DNA for the CDR3 is TGTGCCAGTTACAACACGAGGAACTATGGCTACACCTTC. Translated: CASYNTRNYGYTF. The genes are TRBV6-1 and TRBJ1-2; D is ambiguous. Trimming removed 9 bases from V and 2 bases from J, with 13 bases in between. The CDR3 has 13 amino acids. CDR1 is MNHNS, CDR2 SASEGT, per germline.

This sequence joins TRBV5-5 and TRBJ2-3; TRBD1 aligns across 9 bases. There are 17 residues in the CDR3. With V trimmed by 0 bases and J by 5 bases, 10 bases remained unmatched. The germline V gene encodes CDR1 SGHKS and CDR2 YYEKEE (reference sequence). CDR3 region: CASSLDRDRVIVDTQYF. Written as DNA, the CDR3 is TGTGCCAGCAGCTTGGACCGGGACAGGGTTATCGTAGATACGCAGTATTTT.

This clone was counted a single time. The J gene is TRBJ2-5, the V gene TRBV7-2, with TRBD2 identical over 11 bases. The junction had 4 bases not matched to a gene; V was cut back by 2 bases and J by 2 bases. The V gene's germline CDR1 is SGHTA and CDR2 FQGNSA. CDR3 length: 16 amino acids. The CDR3 loop reads CASSLFPSGGQETQYF. In DNA, the CDR3 is TGTGCCAGCAGCTTATTCCCTAGCGGGGGGCAAGAGACCCAGTACTTC.

The rearrangement uses TRBV2 and TRBJ2-7; perhaps TRBD2 as D (6 bases). This CDR3 region has 14 residues. The V end lost 3 bases, the J end lost 2 bases, and 11 bases lay between the germline ends. Germline loops: CDR1 SNHLY, CDR2 FYNNEI. The CDR3 is CASSDRRVAYEQYF. In nucleotides, the CDR3 is TGTGCCAGCAGTGACCGGAGGGTAGCCTACGAGCAGTACTTC. The full variable domain, in which reference TRBV2 and TRBJ2-7 provide the parts outside the CDR3, is EPEVTQTPSHQVTQMGQEVILRCVPISNHLYFYWYRQILGQKVEFLVSFYNNEISEKSEIFDDQFSVERPDGSNFTLKIRSTKLEDSAMYFCASSDRRVAYEQYFGPGTRLTVT.

This clone was observed once. Other DNA sequences in the same sample also yield this CDR3. This rearrangement joins TRBV15 to TRBJ1-2, with 7 bases identical to TRBD1. The CDR3 is 15 amino acids. V was pared by 3 bases and J by 5 bases, with 9 bases of the junction left unmatched. The germline gives CDR1 LNHNV, CDR2 YYDKDF (reference sequence). CDR3 in amino acids: CATSRDSGTVYGYTF. Here the CDR3 DNA reads TGTGCCACCAGCAGGGATAGCGGGACAGTTTATGGCTACACCTTC.

The V gene is TRBV6-5, the J gene TRBJ2-7; TRBD2 is a possible D gene (6 bases). The CDR3 contains 14 residues. Germline V CDR1 and CDR2: MNHEY, SVGAGI. The V and J ends lost 5 bases and 3 bases respectively, with 14 bases between them. The CDR3 loop is CASSVRGTLYEQYF. The CDR3 DNA follows: TGTGCCAGCAGTGTCCGGGGGACCCTCTACGAGCAGTACTTC.

This chain uses TRBV6-5 with TRBJ2-5, with 7 bases that match TRBD2. The J call is doubtful: the DNA matches TRBJ2-7 better. Germline V gene lookup returns CDR1 MNHEY and CDR2 SVGAGI. CDR3 length: 16 amino acids. The CDR3 region has the DNA TGTGCCAGCAGTTACTCGACAGCGGGAAGATCCTACGAGCAGTACTTC. Translation gives CASSYSTAGRSYEQYF.

Details on this clone: Other DNA sequences in this specimen translate into the identical CDR3. The chain links TRBV6-1 to TRBJ2-7, with D possibly TRBD2 on 6 matching bases. Trimming shortened V by 3 bases and J by 2 bases, and 14 bases separated the two germline ends. Germline V CDR1 and CDR2: MNHNS, SASEGT. The CDR3 length is 15 residues. CDR3 region: CASSDRLGLAYEQYF. CDR3 coding DNA: TGTGCCAGCAGTGACAGACTAGGGCTCGCCTACGAGCAGTACTTC.

V is TRBV7-2 and J is TRBJ2-3; D not certain. V shed 5 bases and J shed 0 bases, with 18 bases lying between them. CDR3 size: 17 residues. CDR1 and CDR2 from the germline V gene are SGHTA and FQGNSA. The CDR3 nucleotides read TGTGCCAGCAGCCTACGGTCAGGTACAGTCAGCACAGATACGCAGTATTTT. Protein product: CASSLRSGTVSTDTQYF.

The chain couples TRBV4-2 to TRBJ1-2, with TRBD1 matching over 9 bases. Losses at the gene ends were 5 bases for V and 4 bases for J; bases not matched to a gene: 8. The germline V gene has CDR1 LGHNA and CDR2 YNFKEQ. This CDR3 is 15 amino acids long. The CDR3 loop reads CASSERTGASYGYTF. CDR3 DNA sequence: TGTGCCAGCAGCGAACGGACAGGGGCGTCCTATGGCTACACCTTC.

V usage is TRBV5-1 and J usage is TRBJ2-7; TRBD2 might be the D (5 bases). Germline assignment: CDR1 SGHRS and CDR2 YFSETQ. The CDR3 runs to 14 residues. V was pared by 0 bases and J by 3 bases, with 10 bases between. The CDR3 reads CASSLVAGNYEQYF. In DNA, the CDR3 is TGCGCCAGCAGCTTGGTTGCGGGTAACTACGAGCAGTACTTC.

The chain carries TRBV28 and TRBJ1-1; tentative D call: TRBD1 (6 bases). Trimming left V 2 bases short and J 4 bases short, with 20 bases between. The CDR3 is 17 amino acids. CDR1 and CDR2 (germline): MDHEN, SYDVKM. CDR3 residues: CASSLMGYGTPTTEAFF. CDR3 DNA: TGTGCCAGCAGTTTAATGGGTTACGGGACACCTACCACTGAAGCTTTCTTT.

This clone was found once. The V call is TRBV11-2, the J call TRBJ2-1; 10 positions agree with TRBD2. Per germline, CDR1 SGHAT and CDR2 FQNNGV. The CDR3 contains 18 residues. V trimming: 0 bases; J trimming: 8 bases; junction bases outside the gene matches: 13. CDR3: CASSLDRGSGGLPDEQFF. The DNA of the CDR3 is TGTGCCAGCAGCTTAGATCGTGGTAGCGGGGGGCTGCCAGATGAGCAGTTCTTC.

The genes are TRBV19 and TRBJ1-5; D may be TRBD1 (6 bases). V gave up 10 bases and J gave up 2 bases, with 18 bases separating them. This CDR3 is 15 amino acids long. In germline, CDR1 is LNHDA, CDR2 SQIVND (reference sequence). CDR3 nucleotide sequence: TGTGCCACCGTTGGGGGGGGGCTCGGCAATCAGCCCCAGCATTTT. Translating gives CATVGGGLGNQPQHF. Together with reference TRBV19 and TRBJ1-5, the CDR3 gives the full variable domain: DGGITQSPKYLFRKEGQNVTLSCEQNLNHDAMYWYRQDPGQGLRLIYYSQIVNDFQKGDIAEGYSVSREKKESFPLTVTSAQKNPTAFYLCATVGGGLGNQPQHFGDGTRLSIL.

In its sample, this clone was seen a few times. This chain joins TRBV7-9 and TRBJ1-4; a weak D match, TRBD1 (6 bases). The CDR3 has 15 amino acids. Trimming took off 5 bases at V and 0 bases at J, with 10 bases between the two ends. CDR1 and CDR2 (germline): SEHNR, FQNEAQ (reference sequence). CDR3 in DNA: TGTGCCAGCAGCCCTCAGGGGTCAACTAATGAAAAACTGTTTTTT. Its translation: CASSPQGSTNEKLFF.

J is TRBJ2-7 and V is TRBV7-9; a possible D gene is TRBD1 (6 bases). Trimming removed 2 bases at V and 3 bases at J, with 8 bases between. This CDR3 region has 13 residues. Germline V gives CDR1 SEHNR, CDR2 FQNEAQ (reference sequence). The CDR3 reads CASSLTGNYEQYF. CDR3 bases: TGTGCCAGCAGCTTAACAGGGAACTACGAGCAGTACTTC. The entire variable domain, with the rest obtained from reference TRBV7-9 and TRBJ2-7, is as follows: DTGVSQNPRHKITKRGQNVTFRCDPISEHNRLYWYRQTLGQGPEFLTYFQNEAQLEKSRLLSDRFSAERPKGSFSTLEIQRTEQGDSAMYLCASSLTGNYEQYFGPGTRLTVT.

The V call is TRBV30, the J call TRBJ1-2, with D uncertain. Germline CDR1 and CDR2: GTSNPN and SVGIG (reference sequence). This CDR3 region has 15 residues. DNA for the CDR3: TGTGCAGCCCCGGGGAGGGCAGAATCTAACTATGGCTACACCTTC. Translation gives CAAPGRAESNYGYTF.

V and J are TRBV29-1 and TRBJ1-1; D may be TRBD1 (5 bases). This CDR3 has 14 amino acids. V lost 3 bases and J lost 0, with 11 bases in between. Germline CDR1 SQVTM, CDR2 ANQGSEA. CDR3 amino acids: CSVDGDSLNTEAFF. The DNA of the CDR3 is TGCAGCGTTGACGGGGACTCCTTGAACACTGAAGCTTTCTTT.